The 13 T cell receptor beta chains in this list originate from one sample, sequenced in a study of early T cells in non-severe SARS-CoV-2 infection. A single record per CDR3 protein comes from TCRdb applying MiXCR to the 5' RACE reads. This repertoire shows 65,000 to 80,000 distinct CDR3 sequences, around 10% found once; its top ten account for about 4.4%. The sequenced sample was whole blood. All receptors derive from an adult who was a healthcare worker with PCR-confirmed SARS-CoV-2 infection or an uninfected control (not recorded which).

This clonotype was observed at least ten times. V is TRBV15 and J is TRBJ1-1; no clear D. The CDR3 contains 13 residues. Germline loops: CDR1 LNHNV, CDR2 YYDKDF (reference sequence). The V end was cut by 4 bases, the J end by 5 bases, with 11 bases between. The CDR3 nucleotides are TGTGCCACCAGCATCAAATCATCGACTGAAGCTTTCTTT. Translating gives CATSIKSSTEAFF.

This clonotype was picked up many times. The chain joins TRBV11-2 to TRBJ2-3; either TRBD1 or TRBD2 may fit D (5 bases each). The CDR3 extends over 14 amino acids. V lost 5 bases to trimming and J lost 7 bases, with 16 bases between them. Germline CDR1 SGHAT, CDR2 FQNNGV. The CDR3 here is CASSNGDGWNTQYF. The CDR3 DNA reads as TGTGCCAGCAGCAACGGGGACGGGTGGAATACGCAGTATTTT.

Many counts were recorded for this clonotype. The chain joins TRBV7-8 to TRBJ2-2; 10 bases fit TRBD2. The J segment lost 0 bases and the V segment lost 3 bases, leaving 4 bases of the junction unmatched. CDR3 length equals 17 residues. In germline, CDR1 is SGHVS, CDR2 FQNEAQ. The DNA for the CDR3 is TGTGCCAGCAGCTTTCTAGCGGGGGACTCGAACACCGGGGAGCTGTTTTTT. Translating it yields CASSFLAGDSNTGELFF.

J is TRBJ2-3 and V is TRBV20-1, with TRBD2 matching over 12 bases. The CDR3 length is 17 residues. Germline V lookup: CDR1 DFQATT, CDR2 SNEGSKA (reference sequence). V gave up 2 bases and J gave up 3 bases; unmatched junction bases: 9. In DNA form, the CDR3 reads TGCAGTGCTAGACCCTATCGGACTAGCGGGGTTACAGATACGCAGTATTTT. Translated: CSARPYRTSGVTDTQYF.

There are many counts of this clonotype. The chain combines TRBV10-2 with TRBJ1-2, with 8 bases aligning to TRBD1. The ends lost 6 bases at V and 3 bases at J; junction bases unmatched: 9. The CDR3 covers 15 residues. Germline V gene lookup returns CDR1 WSHSY and CDR2 SAAADI. The CDR3 sequence is CASSVDRDGYYGYTF. The CDR3 coding sequence is TGCGCCAGCAGCGTGGACAGGGACGGCTACTATGGCTACACCTTC.

This clonotype was detected a few times. The chain uses TRBV7-9 and TRBJ1-5; 9 bases line up with TRBD1. The CDR3 is 14 amino acids. Germline CDR1 is SEHNR and CDR2 is FQNEAQ (reference sequence). Unmatched junction bases numbered 7, after V lost 6 bases and J lost 7 bases. CDR3 residues: CASSLRDREQPQHF. In nucleotides, the CDR3 is TGTGCCAGCAGTCTCCGGGACAGGGAGCAGCCCCAGCATTTT.

The table lists this clonotype with a count of one. This sequence may be a read error, since a much larger clone differs from it by one base. The rearrangement links TRBV3-1 to TRBJ2-7; D might be TRBD1 (6 bases). The CDR3 loop spans 14 amino acids. Per the germline V gene, CDR1 is LGHDT and CDR2 is YNNKEL (reference sequence). Trimming removed 4 bases at V and 0 bases at J, with 10 bases between. CDR3 sequence (DNA): TGTGCCAGCAGCCGGGACATGGGCTCCTACGAGCAGTACTTC. Translated, it gives CASSRDMGSYEQYF.

This clonotype has ten or more counts. The chain is built from TRBV9 and TRBJ1-1; the D is unclear. CDR1 is SGDLS, CDR2 YYNGEE, per germline. The CDR3 totals 11 residues. Trimming shortened V by 5 bases and J by 5 bases, and 7 bases separated the two germline ends. This chain's CDR3 is CASSEMTEAFF. The CDR3 DNA is TGTGCCAGCAGTGAGATGACTGAAGCTTTCTTT.

This clonotype was counted ten times or more. The genes are TRBV6-1 and TRBJ2-3; 7 nucleotides align to TRBD2. The germline V gene encodes CDR1 MNHNS and CDR2 SASEGT. The junction had 4 bases not matched to a gene; V was cut back by 1 base and J by 6 bases. The CDR3 runs 14 residues. Written as DNA, the CDR3 is TGTGCCAGCAGTGAAGGGGGGGGTCCGGATACGCAGTATTTT. It encodes CASSEGGGPDTQYF.

This clonotype was counted only a few times. Given the absence of the conserved phenylalanine or tryptophan at the CDR3 end, a read error is likely. The chain uses TRBV4-2 and TRBJ1-1; D gene uncertain. This CDR3 is 13 amino acids long. CDR1 and CDR2 from the germline V gene are LGHNA and YNFKEQ. V was trimmed by 4 bases and J by 0 bases, leaving 6 bases between them. This chain's CDR3 is CASSRSMNTEAFS. CDR3 in DNA: TGTGCCAGCAGCCGGAGTATGAACACTGAAGCTTTCTCT.

This clonotype was counted at least ten times. This rearrangement joins TRBV15 to TRBJ1-1, with D unclear. Trimming left V 8 bases short and J 0 bases short, with 10 bases between. This CDR3 is built from 13 residues. Germline values: CDR1 LNHNV, CDR2 YYDKDF (reference sequence). As DNA, the CDR3 is TGTGCCACCTTTAGGGCGGTGAACACTGAAGCTTTCTTT. It is translated as CATFRAVNTEAFF.

The chain combines TRBV11-2 with TRBJ1-1, with D uncertain. This CDR3 is 14 amino acids long. Trimming took 2 bases from V and 1 from J, leaving 8 bases between them. Per germline, CDR1 SGHAT and CDR2 FQNNGV. CDR3 DNA sequence: TGTGCCAGCAGCTTATTGCGGGAGAACACTGAAGCTTTCTTT. Amino acids: CASSLLRENTEAFF.

This clonotype showed up many times. The chain has TRBV6-2 or TRBV6-3 and TRBJ2-3; D is possibly TRBD1 (5 bases). Germline CDR1 is MNHEY and CDR2 is SVGEGT. V lost 5 bases to trimming and J lost 3 bases, with 15 bases between them. This CDR3 contains 15 residues. CDR3 in amino acids: CASSQSAGRTDTQYF. In nucleotides, the CDR3 is TGTGCCAGCAGTCAATCGGCAGGGCGGACAGATACGCAGTATTTT.